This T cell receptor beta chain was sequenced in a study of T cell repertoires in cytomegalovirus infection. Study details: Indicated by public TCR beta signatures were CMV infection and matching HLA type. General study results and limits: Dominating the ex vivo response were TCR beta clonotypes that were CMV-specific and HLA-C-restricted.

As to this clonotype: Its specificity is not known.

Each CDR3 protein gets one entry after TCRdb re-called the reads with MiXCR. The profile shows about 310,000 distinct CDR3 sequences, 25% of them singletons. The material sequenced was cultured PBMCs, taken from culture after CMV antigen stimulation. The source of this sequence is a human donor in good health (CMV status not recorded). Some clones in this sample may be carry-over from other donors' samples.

CDR3 region: CASYDAGGEYNEQFF. The CDR3 nucleotides are TGTGCCAGCTACGACGCAGGGGGGGAGTACAATGAGCAGTTCTTC. This chain joins TRBV11-2 and TRBJ2-1; the D gene could be TRBD1 or TRBD2 (7 bases each). This CDR3 contains 15 residues. Germline V gives CDR1 SGHAT, CDR2 FQNNGV. The V end was cut by 8 bases, the J end by 4 bases, with 18 bases between.